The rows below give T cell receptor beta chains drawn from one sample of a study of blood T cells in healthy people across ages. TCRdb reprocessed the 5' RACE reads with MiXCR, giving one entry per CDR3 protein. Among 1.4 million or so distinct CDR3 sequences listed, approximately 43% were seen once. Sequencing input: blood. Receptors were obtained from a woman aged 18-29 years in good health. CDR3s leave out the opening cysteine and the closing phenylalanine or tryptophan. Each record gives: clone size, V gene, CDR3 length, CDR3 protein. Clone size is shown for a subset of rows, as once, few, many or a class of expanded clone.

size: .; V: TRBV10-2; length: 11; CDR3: ASSRQASNEQF
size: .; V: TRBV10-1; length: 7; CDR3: ATASGYT
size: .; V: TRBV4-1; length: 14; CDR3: ASSQDGVSSADTQY
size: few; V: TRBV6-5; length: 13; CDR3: ASSYRGTGAREQF
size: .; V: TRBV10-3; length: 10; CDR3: AIRQGTYEEY
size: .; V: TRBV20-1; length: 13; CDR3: SASNAGRMYNEQF
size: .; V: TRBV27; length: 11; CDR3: ASSPGTGGEQF
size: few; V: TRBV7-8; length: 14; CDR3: ASSLALGDQDTEAF
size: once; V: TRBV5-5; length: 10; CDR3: ASSSDTYGQY
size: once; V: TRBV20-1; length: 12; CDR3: SASLGPSGNTIY
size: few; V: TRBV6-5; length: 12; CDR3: ASRTTGVGEKLF
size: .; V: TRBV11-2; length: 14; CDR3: ASSLGRTGGLSGYT
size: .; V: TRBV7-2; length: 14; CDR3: ASSLAWSGSGYGYT
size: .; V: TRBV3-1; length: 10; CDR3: ASSELHNEQY
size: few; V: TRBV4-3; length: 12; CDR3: ASSPSWDSYGYT
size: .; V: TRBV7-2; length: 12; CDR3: ASSLAKTGYEQY
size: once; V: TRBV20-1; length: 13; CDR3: SARDAGRGAEKLF
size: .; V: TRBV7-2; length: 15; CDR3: ASSSPPQLAGLGEQF
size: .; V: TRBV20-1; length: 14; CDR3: SATGTESSGANVLT
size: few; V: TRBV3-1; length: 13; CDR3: ASSVTGGSSYEQY
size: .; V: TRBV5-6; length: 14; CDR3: ASSPVAGTGSYEQY
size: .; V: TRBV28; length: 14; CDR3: ASRRTVGIPSNEQF
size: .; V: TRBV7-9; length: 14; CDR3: ASSLEISGGTDTQY
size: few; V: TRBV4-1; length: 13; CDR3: ASSHLAATYNEQF
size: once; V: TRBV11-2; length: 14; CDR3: ASSLSGGERYNEQF
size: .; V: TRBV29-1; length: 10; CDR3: SVVRDSNEQF
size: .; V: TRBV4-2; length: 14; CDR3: ASSQVGLGFLDEQF
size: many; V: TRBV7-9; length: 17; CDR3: ASSPPSTSGTVYHNEQF
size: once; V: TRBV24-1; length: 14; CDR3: ATSGRGTSKLDEQF
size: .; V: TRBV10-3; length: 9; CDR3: AIRGPGEQY
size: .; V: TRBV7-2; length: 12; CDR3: ASSLDYKTYEQY
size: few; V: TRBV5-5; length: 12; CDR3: ASSLGGNGYEQY
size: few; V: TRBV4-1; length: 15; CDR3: ASSQGTSGFLTDTQY
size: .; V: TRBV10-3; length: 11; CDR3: AIAGGATDAQY
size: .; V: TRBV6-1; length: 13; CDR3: ASIFRDYSYNEQF
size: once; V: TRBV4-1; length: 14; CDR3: ASSTTLDRGSYEQY
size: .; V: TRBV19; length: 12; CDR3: ASTPTSGGRTQY
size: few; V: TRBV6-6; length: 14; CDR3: ASSPGPGRTIETQY
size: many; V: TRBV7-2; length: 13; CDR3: ASRPGLWDTDTQY
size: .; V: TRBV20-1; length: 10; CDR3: SAAGLNTEAF
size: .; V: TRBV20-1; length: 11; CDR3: SASQGLYYQQY
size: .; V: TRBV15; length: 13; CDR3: ATSRESGYTGELF
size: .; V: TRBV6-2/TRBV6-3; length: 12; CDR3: ASSLRTGFGGYT
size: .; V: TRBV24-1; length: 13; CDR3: ATSDPYGPTDTQY
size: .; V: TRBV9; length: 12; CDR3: ASSTAGVFTEAF
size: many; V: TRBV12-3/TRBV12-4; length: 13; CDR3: ASSLAGTGFYGYT
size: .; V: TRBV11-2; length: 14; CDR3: ASSLEVALAKNIQY
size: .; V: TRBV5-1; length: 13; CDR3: ASSFESSGANVLT
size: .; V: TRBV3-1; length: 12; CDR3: ASSHQGAATEAF
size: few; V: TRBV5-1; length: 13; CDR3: ASSLEGPPNEKLF
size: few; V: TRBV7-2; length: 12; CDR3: AGKQGEPNTEAF
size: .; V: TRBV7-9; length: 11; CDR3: ASMKGVGTEAF
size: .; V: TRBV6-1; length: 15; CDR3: ASTRWGRSSYNSPLH
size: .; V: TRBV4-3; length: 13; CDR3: ASSQAPGGNYEQY
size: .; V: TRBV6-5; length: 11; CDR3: ASSNTGGRGYT
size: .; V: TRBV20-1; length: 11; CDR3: SATGGSDQPQH
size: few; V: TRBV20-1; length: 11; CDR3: SAYDLPTPEQY
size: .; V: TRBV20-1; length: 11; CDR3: SASRQGYYGYT
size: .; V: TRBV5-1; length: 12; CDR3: ASLALAGDYEQY